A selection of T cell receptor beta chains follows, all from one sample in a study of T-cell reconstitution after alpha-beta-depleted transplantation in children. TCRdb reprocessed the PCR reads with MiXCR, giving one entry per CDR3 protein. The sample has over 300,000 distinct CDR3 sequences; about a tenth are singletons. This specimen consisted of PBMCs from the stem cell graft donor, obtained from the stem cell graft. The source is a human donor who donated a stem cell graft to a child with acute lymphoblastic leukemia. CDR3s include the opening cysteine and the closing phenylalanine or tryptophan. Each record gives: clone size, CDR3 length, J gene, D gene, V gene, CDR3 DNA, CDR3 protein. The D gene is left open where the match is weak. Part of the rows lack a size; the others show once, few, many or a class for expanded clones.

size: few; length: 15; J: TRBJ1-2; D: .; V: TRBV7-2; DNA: TGTGCCAGCAGCTTAGGTGGGCGTGAGGGCTATGGCTACACCTTC; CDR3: CASSLGGREGYGYTF
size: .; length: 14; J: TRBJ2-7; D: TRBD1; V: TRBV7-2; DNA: TGTGCCAGCAGCTCTCCGGACAGGGTCTACGAGCAGTACTTC; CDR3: CASSSPDRVYEQYF
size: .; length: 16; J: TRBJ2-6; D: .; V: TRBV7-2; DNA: TGTGCCAGCAGCCCCCGACTATTTTCTGGGGCCAACGTCCTGACTTTC; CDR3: CASSPRLFSGANVLTF
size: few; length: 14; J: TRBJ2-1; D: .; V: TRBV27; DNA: TGTGCCAGCAGGGTTGGGGGGTCTCACAATGAGCAGTTCTTC; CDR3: CASRVGGSHNEQFF
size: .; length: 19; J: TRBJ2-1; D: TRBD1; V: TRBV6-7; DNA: TGTGCCAGCTGTTTTATCCGCTGGGGAGGGACAGGGTACTACAATGAGCAGTTCTTC; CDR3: CASCFIRWGGTGYYNEQFF
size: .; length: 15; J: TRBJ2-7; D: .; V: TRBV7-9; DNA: TGTGCCAGCAGCTTAGGAATCCTATCCCAATACGAGCAGTACTTC; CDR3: CASSLGILSQYEQYF
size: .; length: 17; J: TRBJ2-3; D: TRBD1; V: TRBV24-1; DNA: TGTGCCACCAGTGACAGGGACAGGGACACAGGCACAGATACGCAGTATTTT; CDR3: CATSDRDRDTGTDTQYF
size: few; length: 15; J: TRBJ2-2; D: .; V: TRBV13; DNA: TGTGCCAGCAGCTCCGCGGCAGGCATGGCCGGGGAGCTGTTTTTT; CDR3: CASSSAAGMAGELFF
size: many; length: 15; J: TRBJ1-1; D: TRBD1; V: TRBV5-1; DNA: TGCGCCAGCAGCTTCAAACAGGGGGCTGGGACTGAAGCTTTCTTT; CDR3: CASSFKQGAGTEAFF
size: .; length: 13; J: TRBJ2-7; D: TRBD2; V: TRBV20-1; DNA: TGCAGTGCTACCGGGACTAGCGACTACGAGCAGTACTTC; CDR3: CSATGTSDYEQYF
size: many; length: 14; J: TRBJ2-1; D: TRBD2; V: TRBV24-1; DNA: TGTGCCACCAGCCTAGCGGCTACCTACAATGAGCAGTTCTTC; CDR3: CATSLAATYNEQFF
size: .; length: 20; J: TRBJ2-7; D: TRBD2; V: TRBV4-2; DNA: TGTGCCAGCAGCCAAGATAGCGGGACTAGGCTGGTTTATGAGGGAGACGAGCAGTACTTC; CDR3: CASSQDSGTRLVYEGDEQYF
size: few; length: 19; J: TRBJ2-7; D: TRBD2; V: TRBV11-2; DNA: TGTGCCAGCAGCTTAGGTAGGGGACTAGCGGGATTTCGGTCCTACGAGCAGTACTTC; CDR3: CASSLGRGLAGFRSYEQYF
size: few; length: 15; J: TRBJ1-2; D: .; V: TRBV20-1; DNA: TGCAGTGCTAGAGATCCAGACGCTCACCGGTATGGCTACACCTTC; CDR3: CSARDPDAHRYGYTF
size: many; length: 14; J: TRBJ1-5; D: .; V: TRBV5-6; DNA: TGTGCCAGCAGCTTGCGGTTGGCCACTCAGCCCCAGCATTTT; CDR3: CASSLRLATQPQHF
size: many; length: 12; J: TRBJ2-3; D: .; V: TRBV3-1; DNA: TGTGCCAGCAGCTACTACACAGATACGCAGTATTTT; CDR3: CASSYYTDTQYF
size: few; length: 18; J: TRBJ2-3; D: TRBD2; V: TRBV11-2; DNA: TGTGCCAGCGCCCCGGGGGCTAGCGGGAGCGGACCGACAGATACGCAGTATTTT; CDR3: CASAPGASGSGPTDTQYF
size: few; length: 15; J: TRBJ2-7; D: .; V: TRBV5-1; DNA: TGCGCCAGCAGCAGTGGGACTTACACCTCCTACGAGCAGTACTTC; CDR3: CASSSGTYTSYEQYF
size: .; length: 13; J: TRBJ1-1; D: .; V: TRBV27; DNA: TGTGCCAGCAGTTTAACAGGGTGGACTGAAGCTTTCTTT; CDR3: CASSLTGWTEAFF
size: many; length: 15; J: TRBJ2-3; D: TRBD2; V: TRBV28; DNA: TGTGCCAGCAGTTTTGGACTAGCGCGCACAGATACGCAGTATTTT; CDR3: CASSFGLARTDTQYF
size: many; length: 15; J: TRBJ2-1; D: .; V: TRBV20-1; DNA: TGCAGTGCTAGAGTATCCGGAATCCCCTACAATGAGCAGTTCTTC; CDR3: CSARVSGIPYNEQFF
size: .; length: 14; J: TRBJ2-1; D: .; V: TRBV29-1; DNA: TGCAGCGTTCTGGAACTCCTGGTTGGGGATGAGCAGTTCTTC; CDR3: CSVLELLVGDEQFF
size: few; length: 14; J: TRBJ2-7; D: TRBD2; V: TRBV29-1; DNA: TGCAGCGTTGCGGGACTAGCGGGAGGCTACGAGCAGTACTTC; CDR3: CSVAGLAGGYEQYF
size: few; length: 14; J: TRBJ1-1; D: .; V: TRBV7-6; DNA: TGTGCCAGCAGCTTAGCGAGGGGGAGCACTGAAGCTTTCTTT; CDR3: CASSLARGSTEAFF
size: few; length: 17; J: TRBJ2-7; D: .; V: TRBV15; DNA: TGTGCCACCAGCAGATCCGACGGACGGCTCGTCTTCTACGAGCAGTACTTC; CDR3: CATSRSDGRLVFYEQYF
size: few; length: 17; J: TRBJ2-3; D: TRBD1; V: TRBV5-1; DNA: TGCGCCAGCAGCCCATCGCCGGGACAGGGGTTCACAGATACGCAGTATTTT; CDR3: CASSPSPGQGFTDTQYF
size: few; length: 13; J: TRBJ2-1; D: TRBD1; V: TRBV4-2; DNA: TGTGCCAGCAGCCAGGGGACAGCCAATGAGCAGTTCTTC; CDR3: CASSQGTANEQFF
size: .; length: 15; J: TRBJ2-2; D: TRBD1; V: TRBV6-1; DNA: TGTGCCAGCACCATCGGGACAGGTGCCACCGGGGAGCTGTTTTTT; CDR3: CASTIGTGATGELFF
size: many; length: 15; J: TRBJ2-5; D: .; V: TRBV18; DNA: TGTGCCAGCTCACCGCCTCTAGGAGTGGGGGAGACCCAGTACTTC; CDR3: CASSPPLGVGETQYF
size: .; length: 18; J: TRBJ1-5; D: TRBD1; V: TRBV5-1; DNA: TGCGCCAGCAGCCGGTATGTCGATCGACAGGGAGTGTATCAGCCCCAGCATTTT; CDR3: CASSRYVDRQGVYQPQHF
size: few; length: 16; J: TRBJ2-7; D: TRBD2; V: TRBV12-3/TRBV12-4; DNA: TGTGCCAGCAGTTTCGTAGCGGGAGGTCCCTCCTACGAGCAGTACTTC; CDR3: CASSFVAGGPSYEQYF
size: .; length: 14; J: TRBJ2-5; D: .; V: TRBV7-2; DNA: TGTGCCAGCAGGGTACAGGGAGCTGAAGAGACCCAGTACTTC; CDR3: CASRVQGAEETQYF
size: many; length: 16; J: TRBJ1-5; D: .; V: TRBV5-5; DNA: TGTGCCAGCAGCTTGGTGGGGGGGGACAGCAATCAGCCCCAGCATTTT; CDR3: CASSLVGGDSNQPQHF
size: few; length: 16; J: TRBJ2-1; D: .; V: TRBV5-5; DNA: TGTGCCAGCAGCTTGGGGGCGTCAGAAAAGTACAATGAGCAGTTCTTC; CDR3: CASSLGASEKYNEQFF
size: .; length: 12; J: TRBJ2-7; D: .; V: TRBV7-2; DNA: TGTGCCAGCAGCAGAGAGGGCGGAGAGCAGTACTTC; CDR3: CASSREGGEQYF
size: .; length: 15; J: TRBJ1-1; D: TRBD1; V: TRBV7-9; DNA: TGTGCCAGCAGCGCCCCCGGGACAGGGTCGGGCGAAGCTTTCTTT; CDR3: CASSAPGTGSGEAFF
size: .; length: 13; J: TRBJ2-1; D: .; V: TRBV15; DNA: TGTGCCACCAGCGACAGATCCTCCAATGAGCAGTTCTTC; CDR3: CATSDRSSNEQFF
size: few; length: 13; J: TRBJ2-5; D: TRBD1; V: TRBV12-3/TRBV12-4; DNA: TGTGCCAGCAGTGCACAGGGGTCAGGCACCCAGTACTTC; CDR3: CASSAQGSGTQYF
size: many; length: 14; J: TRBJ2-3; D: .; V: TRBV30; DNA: TGTGCCTGGAGTGGCTGGGACAGCACAGATACGCAGTATTTT; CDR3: CAWSGWDSTDTQYF
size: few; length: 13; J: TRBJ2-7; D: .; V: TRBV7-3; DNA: TGTGCCAGCAGCTTATGGCCATCCTACGAGCAGTACTTC; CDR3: CASSLWPSYEQYF
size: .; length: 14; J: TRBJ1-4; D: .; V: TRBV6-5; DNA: TGTGCCAGCAGTTACCGGCAGGGGAAGGAAAAACTGTTTTTT; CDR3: CASSYRQGKEKLFF
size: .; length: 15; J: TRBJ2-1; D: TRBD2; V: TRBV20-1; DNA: TGCAGTGCTAGTCCTAGACTAGCGGAATACAATGAGCAGTTCTTC; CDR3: CSASPRLAEYNEQFF
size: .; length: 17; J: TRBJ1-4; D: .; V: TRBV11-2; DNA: TGTGCCAGCAGCTTAGGTTTTGGGGCCAGGTTGAGGGAAAAACTGTTTTTT; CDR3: CASSLGFGARLREKLFF
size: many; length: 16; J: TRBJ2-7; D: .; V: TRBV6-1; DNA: TGTGCCAGCAGCCGGGCGGGGGCGAGCATTGCCTACGAGCAGTACTTC; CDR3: CASSRAGASIAYEQYF
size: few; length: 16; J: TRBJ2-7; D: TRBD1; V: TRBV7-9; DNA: TGTGCCAGCAGCCCAGGGATGACAGGGAAGGGCTACGAGCAGTACTTC; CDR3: CASSPGMTGKGYEQYF
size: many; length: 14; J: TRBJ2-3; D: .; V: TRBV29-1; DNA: TGCAGCGAGAGCAACCCCATTAGCACAGATACGCAGTATTTT; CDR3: CSESNPISTDTQYF
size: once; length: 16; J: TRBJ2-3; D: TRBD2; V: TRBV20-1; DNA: TGCAGTGCTCGACGACTAGGTAGCGGGGACACAGATACGCAGTATTTT; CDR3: CSARRLGSGDTDTQYF
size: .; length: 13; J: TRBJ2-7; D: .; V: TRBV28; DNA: TGTGCTATCTCCAGGACGGCCCACTACGAGCAGTACTTC; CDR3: CAISRTAHYEQYF
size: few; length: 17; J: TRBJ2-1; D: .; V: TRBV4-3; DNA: TGCGCCAGCAGCCAACTAACTAGCTCCTTCTCCTACAATGAGCAGTTCTTC; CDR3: CASSQLTSSFSYNEQFF
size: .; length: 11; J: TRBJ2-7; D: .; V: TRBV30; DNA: TGTGCCTGGGGCTACGCGTACGAGCAGTACTTC; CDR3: CAWGYAYEQYF
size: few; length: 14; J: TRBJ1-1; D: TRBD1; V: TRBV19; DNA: TGTGCCAGTGGGGGTGACAGGGTGAACACTGAAGCTTTCTTT; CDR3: CASGGDRVNTEAFF
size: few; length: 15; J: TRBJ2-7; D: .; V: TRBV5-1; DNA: TGCGCCAGCAGCTTGGCGAGGACAGCTTCCTACGAGCAGTACTTC; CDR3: CASSLARTASYEQYF